These 21 T cell receptor beta chains came from one sample sequenced in a study of blood T cell repertoires in COVID-19. Clones were sequenced by immunoSEQ multiplex PCR, and TCRdb holds only the in-frame ones, with some missing. Of roughly 230,000 clones detected, roughly nine tenths appear once; the ten largest clones hold approximately 4.6%. Sample: peripheral blood. The source of these receptors is a woman between 40 and 50 years old who had recovered from COVID-19.

The rearrangement links TRBV12-3 or TRBV12-4 to TRBJ2-3; D is undetermined. The V gene lost 2 bases and the J gene lost 7 bases, with 10 bases spanning the gap. This CDR3 has 13 residues. CDR3 sequence reads: CASSLRRLYTQYF. The DNA of the CDR3 is TGTGCCAGCAGTTTAAGGCGGTTGTATACGCAGTATTTT.

The chain combines TRBV19 with TRBJ2-2, with 13 bases matching TRBD2. The CDR3 is 17 amino acids. Germline loops: CDR1 LNHDA, CDR2 SQIVND (reference sequence). The V and J ends lost 5 bases and 5 bases, in that order; junction bases with no gene match: 8. As DNA, the CDR3 is TGTGCCAGTAGTTCACTAGCGGGGGGGCCCGGAACCGGGGAGCTGTTTTTT. Translation gives CASSSLAGGPGTGELFF. The full variable domain, completed using reference TRBV19 and TRBJ2-2, is DGGITQSPKYLFRKEGQNVTLSCEQNLNHDAMYWYRQDPGQGLRLIYYSQIVNDFQKGDIAEGYSVSREKKESFPLTVTSAQKNPTAFYLCASSSLAGGPGTGELFFGEGSRLTVL.

V is TRBV12-5 and J is TRBJ2-1; tentatively, D is TRBD1 (6 bases). Germline CDR1 LGHNT, CDR2 FRNRAP. The CDR3 covers 18 residues. Deletions cut 5 bases from V and 0 bases from J, with 20 bases between. The chain's CDR3 is CASGPGDGGVGSYNEQFF. CDR3 bases: TGTGCTAGTGGTCCAGGGGACGGTGGGGTCGGCTCCTACAATGAGCAGTTCTTC.

The V and J genes are TRBV2 and TRBJ1-2; TRBD1 matches at 10 bases. Per the germline V gene, CDR1 is SNHLY and CDR2 is FYNNEI. After removal of 4 bases from V and 2 bases from J, the junction contained 1 base not matched to a gene. The CDR3 is 14 amino acids. CDR3 residues: CASSGTGGNYGYTF. CDR3 coding DNA: TGTGCCAGCAGTGGGACAGGGGGGAACTATGGCTACACCTTC.

The CDR3 loop reads CASRKGQSNQPQHF. In DNA, the CDR3 is TGTGCCAGTAGGAAGGGACAGAGCAATCAGCCCCAGCATTTT. This sequence joins TRBV19 and TRBJ1-5, with 7 bases lining up with TRBD1. V shed 6 bases, J shed 1 base, and the junction held 3 bases outside the gene matches. Per the germline V gene, CDR1 is LNHDA and CDR2 is SQIVND (reference sequence). The CDR3 sequence is 14 residues long. Drawing the rest from reference TRBV19 and TRBJ1-5, the complete variable domain is DGGITQSPKYLFRKEGQNVTLSCEQNLNHDAMYWYRQDPGQGLRLIYYSQIVNDFQKGDIAEGYSVSREKKESFPLTVTSAQKNPTAFYLCASRKGQSNQPQHFGDGTRLSIL.

This chain joins TRBV29-1 and TRBJ2-7; D is undetermined. Per germline, CDR1 SQVTM and CDR2 ANQGSEA. Trimming stripped 8 bases from V and 2 bases from J, with 22 bases between. The CDR3 extends over 15 amino acids. The CDR3 sequence: CSILVTAQGTYEQYV. In nucleotides, the CDR3 is TGCAGCATCCTGGTCACAGCCCAAGGAACCTACGAGCAGTACGTC.

J is TRBJ1-4 and V is TRBV29-1; 7 bases are a match to TRBD1. The CDR3 contains 14 residues. V lost 7 bases to trimming and J lost 7 bases; unmatched junction nucleotides: 12. Germline CDR1 and CDR2: SQVTM and ANQGSEA. CDR3 DNA: TGCAGCGCCGTCCAGGGGGAGGTTGGTGAAAAACTGTTTTTT. Translating gives CSAVQGEVGEKLFF. The full variable domain, in which reference TRBV29-1 and TRBJ1-4 provide the parts outside the CDR3, is SAVISQKPSRDICQRGTSLTIQCQVDSQVTMMFWYRQQPGQSLTLIATANQGSEATYESGFVIDKFPISRPNLTFSTLTVSNMSPEDSSIYLCSAVQGEVGEKLFFGSGTQLSVL.

This chain links TRBV18 with TRBJ1-6; no reliable D call. In germline, CDR1 is KGHSH, CDR2 LQKENI. CDR3 length equals 15 residues. Trimming removed 2 bases from V and 6 bases from J, with 11 bases in between. The CDR3 nucleotides read TGTGCCAGCTCACCAATGGCAGGCTCTAATTCACCCCTCCACTTT. Translation: CASSPMAGSNSPLHF.

The CDR3 region is CASSPQGPYTEAFF. CDR3 nucleotide sequence: TGTGCCAGCAGCCCACAGGGACCGTACACTGAAGCTTTCTTT. The V gene is TRBV5-6, the J gene TRBJ1-1, with D perhaps TRBD1 (6 bases). Germline CDR1 and CDR2: SGHDT and YYEEEE. V was pared by 4 bases and J by 3 bases, with 13 bases between. The CDR3 contains 14 residues. Filled out from reference TRBV5-6 and TRBJ1-1, the complete variable domain reads DAGVTQSPTHLIKTRGQQVTLRCSPKSGHDTVSWYQQALGQGPQFIFQYYEEEERQRGNFPDRFSGHQFPNYSSELNVNALLLGDSALYLCASSPQGPYTEAFFGQGTRLTVV.

The chain has TRBV5-1 and TRBJ1-1, with 7 bases lining up with TRBD1. The CDR3 has 15 residues. Germline CDR1 reads SGHRS; CDR2 reads YFSETQ. Trimming took 3 bases from V and 0 from J; bases not matched to a gene: 5. CDR3 residues: CASSYTGTVNTEAFF. CDR3 nucleotide sequence: TGCGCCAGCAGCTACACCGGGACAGTGAACACTGAAGCTTTCTTT.

The gene calls are TRBV6-5 and TRBJ1-1; tentatively, D is TRBD1 (6 bases). V lost 0 bases and J 5 bases, leaving 13 bases between the germline ends. CDR3 length equals 15 residues. Per germline, CDR1 MNHEY and CDR2 SVGAGI. This CDR3 reads CASSYSGGGGTEAFF. DNA for the CDR3: TGTGCCAGCAGTTACTCGGGAGGGGGAGGGACTGAAGCTTTCTTT.

A few counts support this clone. The chain carries TRBV5-4 and TRBJ2-3; 12 positions match TRBD2. Germline values: CDR1 SGHNT, CDR2 YYREEE (reference sequence). V lost 3 bases, J lost 4 bases, and 9 bases stayed unmatched. CDR3 length equals 17 residues. As DNA, the CDR3 is TGTGCCAGCAGCTCCAAACTAGCGGGGGGTTCGGCAGATACGCAGTATTTT. Translation: CASSSKLAGGSADTQYF.

The V gene is TRBV24-1, the J gene TRBJ1-5; weak D call: TRBD1 (5 bases). Germline V gene sequence: CDR1 KGHDR, CDR2 SFDVKD. The CDR3 has 14 amino acids. V was clipped by 3 bases and J by 9 bases, with 14 bases between them. The DNA for the CDR3 is TGTGCCACCAGTGATCCCCGGGGGTTCGGGCCCCAGCATTTT. Translating it yields CATSDPRGFGPQHF.

This chain connects TRBV9 to TRBJ1-1; 9 bases map to TRBD1. The CDR3 is 14 residues long. Germline trimming cut 3 bases from V and 4 bases from J; bases unmatched to any gene: 4. Germline V gene lookup returns CDR1 SGDLS and CDR2 YYNGEE. This CDR3 reads CASSAGTGTTEAFF. As DNA, the CDR3 is TGTGCCAGCAGCGCCGGGACAGGGACCACTGAAGCTTTCTTT. Full variable domain (missing parts from reference TRBV9 and TRBJ1-1): DSGVTQTPKHLITATGQRVTLRCSPRSGDLSVYWYQQSLDQGLQFLIQYYNGEERAKGNILERFSAQQFPDLHSELNLSSLELGDSALYFCASSAGTGTTEAFFGQGTRLTVV.

The rearrangement links TRBV3-1 (or the pseudogene TRBV3-2) to TRBJ2-7; 14 nucleotides agree with TRBD2. Germline V gene sequence: CDR1 LGHDT, CDR2 YNNKEL (reference sequence). The CDR3 totals 21 residues. With 4 bases clipped from V and 4 bases from J, the junction kept 21 bases outside the gene matches. CDR3 sequence reads: CASSPTSSVLTSGRELYEQYV. Written as DNA, the CDR3 is TGTGCCAGCAGCCCTACCTCATCAGTTTTGACTAGCGGGAGGGAGTTATACGAGCAGTACGTC.

The V and J genes are TRBV18 and TRBJ2-7, with TRBD1 identical over 9 bases. The CDR3 spans 17 residues. V shed 3 bases, J shed 4 bases, and the junction held 13 bases outside the gene matches. Germline V gene data show CDR1 as KGHSH and CDR2 as LQKENI. Written as DNA, the CDR3 is TGTGCCAGCTCACCTACCACCCGGGACAGGGTGTTTTACGAGCAGTACTTC. It encodes CASSPTTRDRVFYEQYF.

In its sample, this clone was seen once. Here the CDR3 reads CASSYRTGRFNEQFF. The CDR3 nucleotides are TGTGCCAGCAGTTACAGGACAGGGAGGTTCAATGAGCAGTTCTTC. The chain links TRBV6-2 or TRBV6-3 to TRBJ2-1; TRBD1 matches at 8 bases. The germline gives CDR1 MNHEY, CDR2 SVGEGT. The junction had 6 bases not matched to a gene; V was cut back by 2 bases and J by 6 bases. The CDR3 sequence is 15 residues long.

The chain carries TRBV21-1 and TRBJ2-7; the table gives TRBD2 as D, unverified against the DNA. TRBV21-1 is labeled a pseudogene. The CDR3 is 15 residues long. Here the CDR3 reads CASSTPSGKTYEQYF. CDR3 coding DNA: TGTGCCAGCAGCACTCCTAGCGGAAAAACCTACGAGCAGTACTTC.

In its sample, this clone was seen many times. The CDR3 sequence is CATSDLPSGSGNEQFF. The DNA for the CDR3 is TGTGCCACCAGTGATTTGCCTAGCGGGAGCGGGAATGAGCAGTTCTTC. The V and J genes are TRBV24-1 and TRBJ2-1, with 10 positions matching TRBD2. The trim removed 0 bases at V and 7 bases at J, leaving 5 bases unmatched. The CDR3 length is 16 residues. The germline V gene encodes CDR1 KGHDR and CDR2 SFDVKD.

The chain uses TRBV12-5 and TRBJ1-1, with D hard to call. V lost 2 bases and J 1 base, leaving 11 bases between the germline ends. The CDR3 consists of 15 residues. Germline V lookup: CDR1 LGHNT, CDR2 FRNRAP. The CDR3 spells CASGLSPGENTEAFF. The CDR3 DNA sequence: TGTGCTAGTGGTTTGTCCCCTGGAGAGAACACTGAAGCTTTCTTT.

The gene calls are TRBV11-2 and TRBJ1-1; TRBD1 is a possible D gene (5 bases). The CDR3 is 15 residues long. Germline lookup yields CDR1 SGHAT and CDR2 FQNNGV. V was clipped by 8 bases and J by 0 bases, with 16 bases between them. The CDR3 coding sequence is TGTGCCAGCTCGTCACAGGCCGGCATGAACACTGAAGCTTTCTTT. Translated: CASSSQAGMNTEAFF.